This T cell receptor (beta chain) was identified during a study of blood T cell repertoires in COVID-19. Study-level background: Spain, Italy and the United States supplied samples that represented acute and convalescent COVID-19. PBMCs, B-cell-depleted T cells, or T cells were the source of the cDNA or gDNA that made up the material.

Germline V lookup: CDR1 ENHRY, CDR2 SYGVKD. V shed 2 bases and J shed 1 base, with 14 bases lying between them. The CDR3 is 16 residues long. In the authors' workflow: Amplification with reference gene primers provided the estimates of nucleated cell counts. Assay used: immunoSEQ multiplex PCR; TCRdb lists only in-frame clones, some missing. V and J calls and clone size are those listed in that table; D and trimming were worked out from the DNA. Among 91,000 or so clones listed, 85% to 90% were seen once. The clonotype comes from a woman aged 60-75 years in a cohort sampled during active or convalescent COVID-19. J is TRBJ1-1 and V is TRBV10-3; D might be TRBD1 (6 bases). The specimen was peripheral blood. CDR3 DNA sequence: TGTGCCATCAGTGAGACGGGGGGCCGGAAGAACACTGAAGCTTTCTTT. It yields the protein CAISETGGRKNTEAFF.